Presented here are 17 T cell receptor beta chains from one specimen sequenced in a study of shared clonotypes between healthy human individuals. Profiled with immunoSEQ multiplex PCR; TCRdb holds only in-frame clones, not every one. The repertoire consists of under 600,000 clones, with roughly 98% occurring once and the leading ten covering roughly 0.29%. CD45RO-negative cells were positively selected for CCR7, leaving out terminally differentiated effector memory CD45RA+ cells. The sequencing sample was made of naive CD8+ T cells sorted from blood. These receptors were obtained from a man aged 25 to 40 in good health.

The chain combines TRBV30 with TRBJ2-6; no clear D gene. The germline V gene encodes CDR1 GTSNPN and CDR2 SVGIG (reference sequence). Deletions cut 2 bases from V and 8 bases from J, with 4 bases between. The CDR3 extends over 11 amino acids. CDR3 DNA: TGTGCCTGGAGTTTGACCAACGTCCTGACTTTC. Amino acid sequence: CAWSLTNVLTF.

The gene calls are TRBV7-9 and TRBJ2-7, with TRBD2 identical over 10 bases. V shed 1 base and J 0 bases; nucleotides not matched to a gene: 3. Germline CDR1 SEHNR, CDR2 FQNEAQ (reference sequence). The CDR3 is 16 residues long. DNA of the CDR3: TGTGCCAGCAGCTTAGAAAGCGGGAGGGCCTCCTACGAGCAGTACTTC. Its protein is CASSLESGRASYEQYF.

The chain recombines TRBV5-1 with TRBJ1-2; D may be TRBD1 (5 bases). Germline assignment: CDR1 SGHRS and CDR2 YFSETQ. The CDR3 spans 13 residues. The ends were cut back, 4 bases at V and 8 bases at J, with 15 bases in the middle. CDR3 DNA: TGCGCCAGCAGCAAGGACAATTCCAGGGGCTACACCTTC. Its translation is CASSKDNSRGYTF.

This chain connects TRBV29-1 to TRBJ2-7; D call uncertain. The CDR3 is 13 residues long. V dropped 6 bases and J dropped 0 bases, with 12 bases sitting between them. Germline CDR1 is SQVTM and CDR2 is ANQGSEA. The DNA for the CDR3 is TGCAGCGTCGTAAGGAGAGACTCCTACGAGCAGTACTTC. Translating it yields CSVVRRDSYEQYF.

The chain uses TRBV7-9 and TRBJ2-3, with 8 bases identical to TRBD2. V gave up 4 bases and J gave up 6 bases; unmatched junction bases: 6. Germline CDR1 and CDR2: SEHNR and FQNEAQ (reference sequence). CDR3 length equals 14 residues. The CDR3: CASSWQAGGDTQYF. In nucleotides, the CDR3 is TGTGCCAGCAGCTGGCAGGCGGGAGGCGATACGCAGTATTTT.

The rearrangement links TRBV29-1 to TRBJ1-3; D is unresolved. CDR3 length: 11 residues. The germline V gene has CDR1 SQVTM and CDR2 ANQGSEA. Trimming removed 4 bases from V and 7 bases from J, with 8 bases in between. The DNA of the CDR3 is TGCAGCGTTGTAGCGGGTAACACCATATATTTT. The encoded protein is CSVVAGNTIYF. Based on the CDR3 plus reference TRBV29-1 and TRBJ1-3, the full variable domain is SAVISQKPSRDICQRGTSLTIQCQVDSQVTMMFWYRQQPGQSLTLIATANQGSEATYESGFVIDKFPISRPNLTFSTLTVSNMSPEDSSIYLCSVVAGNTIYFGEGSWLTVV.

The chain carries TRBV5-1 and TRBJ2-7; D may be TRBD1 or TRBD2 (5 bases each). Trimming pared 4 bases from V and 3 bases from J, leaving 17 bases between. Germline assignment: CDR1 SGHRS and CDR2 YFSETQ. CDR3 size: 15 residues. This chain's CDR3 is CASSRPGTGRYEQYF. The CDR3, as DNA: TGCGCCAGCAGCCGGCCCGGGACGGGACGCTACGAGCAGTACTTC.

The V call is TRBV13, the J call TRBJ2-1, with 7 bases lining up with TRBD1. The CDR3 sequence is 15 residues long. CDR1 is PRHDT and CDR2 is FYEKMQ in the germline V gene (reference sequence). V lost 0 bases, J lost 5 bases, and 4 bases stayed unmatched. Here the CDR3 reads CASSLGWDSNNEQFF. The CDR3 DNA sequence: TGTGCCAGCAGCTTAGGATGGGACAGCAACAATGAGCAGTTCTTC.

The genes are TRBV29-1 and TRBJ2-2; D is undetermined. The V gene's germline CDR1 is SQVTM and CDR2 ANQGSEA. The CDR3 length is 13 residues. The CDR3 DNA is TGCAGTGCTGTTAGGGAAGACACCGGGGAGCTGTTTTTT. As protein: CSAVREDTGELFF.

On this clone: This likely comes from a read error, as the CDR3 has no conserved phenylalanine or tryptophan at its end. No DNA is shown, since the ends of the CDR3 on it are uncertain; the CDR3 is the one TCRdb lists. The CDR3 here is CASSAKIRSRKTY. The J gene is TRBJ1-2, the V gene TRBV10-1. With termini counted, the CDR3 has 13 amino acids. Germline V gives CDR1 WNHNN, CDR2 SYGVQD (reference sequence).

The CDR3 DNA follows: TGTGCCAGCAGCTTAGGGTCTAGCGGGACCCAGTACTTC. This translates into CASSLGSSGTQYF. The gene calls are TRBV7-8 and TRBJ2-5; 7 nucleotides align to TRBD2. Looked up from germline, CDR1 is SGHVS and CDR2 is FQNEAQ. V dropped 1 base and J dropped 7; count of bases not matched to a gene: 3. This CDR3 spans 13 amino acids.

The chain couples TRBV27 to TRBJ2-7; D not resolved. The CDR3 runs to 12 residues. Germline CDR1 MNHEY, CDR2 SMNVEV (reference sequence). The V gene lost 2 bases and the J gene lost 3 bases, with 5 bases spanning the gap. CDR3 protein: CASSLNFYEQYF. The CDR3 DNA follows: TGTGCCAGCAGTTTAAACTTCTACGAGCAGTACTTC.

The chain links TRBV11-2 to TRBJ2-3, with D tentatively TRBD2 (6 bases). Germline CDR1 is SGHAT and CDR2 is FQNNGV. This CDR3 is 16 amino acids long. Trimming stripped 1 base from V and 3 bases from J, with 14 bases between. The CDR3 bases are TGTGCCAGCAGCTTAGCCCCGGGAGTCCTAACAGATACGCAGTATTTT. Its protein product is CASSLAPGVLTDTQYF.

The chain combines TRBV2 with TRBJ1-1, with a tentative D call TRBD1 (6 bases). Trimming left V 6 bases short and J 2 bases short, with 10 bases between. The germline gives CDR1 SNHLY, CDR2 FYNNEI. The CDR3 runs 13 residues. Here the CDR3 reads CASRDSSNTEAFF. Written as DNA, the CDR3 is TGTGCCAGCAGGGACAGCAGCAACACTGAAGCTTTCTTT.

The chain has TRBV7-2 and TRBJ2-7; D is perhaps TRBD1 (6 bases). The CDR3 sequence is 11 residues long. Deletions cut 6 bases from V and 6 bases from J, with 9 bases between. The germline V gene has CDR1 SGHTA and CDR2 FQGNSA. CDR3 sequence (DNA): TGTGCCAGCAGGGGACAAGTCGAGCAGTACTTC. Translated, it gives CASRGQVEQYF.

V is TRBV29-1 and J is TRBJ2-7, with TRBD2 matching 7 bases. This CDR3 is 15 amino acids long. Germline V gene lookup returns CDR1 SQVTM and CDR2 ANQGSEA. The J segment lost 6 bases and the V segment lost 2 bases, leaving 13 bases of the junction unmatched. CDR3 bases: TGCAGCGTTGAATATGTTGGGGACTACCTCAGCGAGCAGTACTTC. Translated, it gives CSVEYVGDYLSEQYF.

The rearrangement uses TRBV15 and TRBJ1-5, with a possible D match to TRBD1 (6 bases). The CDR3 sequence is 15 residues long. CDR1 and CDR2 from the germline V gene are LNHNV and YYDKDF (reference sequence). V lost 0 bases and J lost 4, with 10 bases in between. This chain's CDR3 is CATSRDRGQNQPQHF. The CDR3 coding sequence is TGTGCCACCAGCAGAGATCGAGGACAGAATCAGCCCCAGCATTTT.